This T cell receptor beta chain was profiled in a study of blood T cell repertoires in COVID-19. In the study overall: Acute-phase and convalescent COVID-19 samples originated in the United States, Italy and Spain.

TCRdb's table, derived via immunoSEQ multiplex PCR, lists solely in-frame clones and lacks some. The sample has 350,000 to 450,000 clones; around 87% are singletons. This CDR3 has 16 residues. V lost 3 bases, J lost 6 bases, and 11 bases stayed unmatched. CDR1 and CDR2 (germline): SGHRS, YFSETQ. The sample comprised peripheral blood. This chain uses TRBV5-1 with TRBJ2-1; 8 nucleotides agree with TRBD2. The receptor was derived from a human donor in a cohort sampled during active COVID-19. This chain's CDR3 is CASSWVGLAGPNEQFF. The CDR3 DNA follows: TGCGCCAGCAGCTGGGTCGGGTTAGCGGGACCCAATGAGCAGTTCTTC. The complete variable domain, with remaining parts taken from reference TRBV5-1 and TRBJ2-1, reads KAGVTQTPRYLIKTRGQQVTLSCSPISGHRSVSWYQQTPGQGLQFLFEYFSETQRNKGNFPGRFSGRQFSNSRSEMNVSTLELGDSALYLCASSWVGLAGPNEQFFGPGTRLTVL.